These 2 T cell receptor beta chains came from one sample sequenced in a study of blood T cells in healthy people across ages. Together with a sample-barcoded 5' primer, a J-beta primer mix was included in a second PCR lasting about 6 to 11 cycles. TCRdb analysed the 5' RACE reads with MiXCR anew, one entry per CDR3 protein. The sample lists around 870,000 distinct CDR3 sequences, about 28% occurring once. The sequenced material came from blood. The receptor set was obtained from a woman aged 80 or over in good health.

The chain recombines TRBV7-3 with TRBJ1-1; 8 bases agree with TRBD1. V lost 4 bases to trimming and J lost 4 bases; unmatched junction nucleotides: 5. Per germline, CDR1 SGHTA and CDR2 FQGTGA. The CDR3 runs 14 residues. The CDR3 DNA reads as TGTGCCAGCAGCTCAGGGGGCCTGGTCACTGAAGCTTTCTTT. Translation gives CASSSGGLVTEAFF.

On this clonotype itself: Just one base apart from a much larger clone, this may be a read error. This rearrangement joins TRBV20-1 to TRBJ2-5; 10 bases are shared with TRBD2. The V gene's germline CDR1 is DFQATT and CDR2 SNEGSKA (reference sequence). The CDR3 covers 16 residues. The CDR3 DNA follows: TGCAGTGCTAGGGGGCTAGCGGGGGACTACCAAGAGGCCCAGTACTTC. Protein: CSARGLAGDYQEAQYF.